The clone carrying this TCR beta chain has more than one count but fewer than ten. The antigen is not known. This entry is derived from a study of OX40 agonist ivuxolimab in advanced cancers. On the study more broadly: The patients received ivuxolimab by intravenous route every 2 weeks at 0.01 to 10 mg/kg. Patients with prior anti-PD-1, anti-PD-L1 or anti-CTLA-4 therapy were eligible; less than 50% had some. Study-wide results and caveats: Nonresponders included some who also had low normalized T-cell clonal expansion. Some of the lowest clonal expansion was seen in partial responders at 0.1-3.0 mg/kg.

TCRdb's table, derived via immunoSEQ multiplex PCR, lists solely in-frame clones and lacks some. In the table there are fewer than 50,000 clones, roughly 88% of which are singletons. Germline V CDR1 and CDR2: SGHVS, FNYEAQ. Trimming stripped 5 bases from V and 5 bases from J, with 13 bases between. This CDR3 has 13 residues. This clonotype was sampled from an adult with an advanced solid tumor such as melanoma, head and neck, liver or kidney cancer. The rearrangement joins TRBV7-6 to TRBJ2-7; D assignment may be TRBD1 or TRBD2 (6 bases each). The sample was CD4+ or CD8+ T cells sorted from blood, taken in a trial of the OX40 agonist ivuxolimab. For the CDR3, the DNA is TGTGCCAGCAGCCTCGTCGGGGGCAACGAGCAGTACTTC. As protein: CASSLVGGNEQYF.